The source of this TCR beta chain is a study of blood T cell repertoires in COVID-19 (dated by TCRdb to about 2020). With regard to the full study: The collaborator samples originated in the United States, Italy and Spain and spanned the acute and convalescent phases of COVID-19. The material from the prospective study consisted of cDNA or gDNA derived from T cells, B-cell-depleted T cells, or PBMCs. The dataset comprised deeply sampled blood TCRbeta repertoires from subjects exposed to, actively infected with, or recovered from COVID-19. The repertoires were released in a freely available public database intended as a resource for research on the immune response to SARS-CoV-2. Samples were obtained from the ongoing ImmuneRACE study (first 160 participants) and from about 1,300 subjects provided by 6 global collaborators. Nearly every sample came with metadata listing a de-identified subject ID, COVID-19 status, age in years and sex. HLA class I and class II types, where available, came from metadata supplied by the sample provider rather than from assay-based typing. Results and caveats for the whole study, not just this receptor: How much clinical and demographic metadata was included differed by source and by participant, and the metadata was provided uncurated.

TCRbeta CDR3 regions were amplified from genomic DNA by means of the immunoSEQ Assay, a bias-controlled multiplex PCR. The authors' pipeline ran thus. Nucleated cell counts per sample were estimated from amplification of reference gene primers within the assay. To quantify the absolute abundance of each unique TCRbeta CDR3 rearrangement, sequence reads were collapsed and filtered. For each sample, productive Simpson clonality was calculated by taking the square root of Simpson's diversity index across productive rearrangements. Not all clones reach the TCRdb copy of this immuneACCESS table, which keeps in-frame sequences only. Checked studies attribute under half of the gap to unresolved V genes and leave the rest unexplained. The V and J calls and clone size were taken over from that table, and D and trimming were inferred from the DNA. The table for this sample lists more than 100,000 clones; 84% of them were counted only once. The ten largest clonotypes hold around 2.4% of the sample.

Remarks on this clone: The specificity of this receptor is unknown. Base qualities are not provided; no much larger clone lies one nucleotide away.

The V and J ends are trimmed by 0 bases and 4 bases, leaving 13 bases between them. The CDR3 sequence holds 15 residues, the cysteine and phenylalanine included. Just the 45-base CDR3 DNA is kept, in frame starting at base 1. Taken from the germline V gene, the CDR1 and CDR2 loops are SGDLS and YYNGEE. Participants in the prospective study were enrolled through a virtual design, were aged roughly 18 to 100 years, and lived in 20 to 30 United States geographic areas. In the prospective study, cohorts were assigned on the basis of participant-reported clinical history obtained from a screening survey and a study questionnaire. In the prospective study, mobile phlebotomists collected whole blood, serum and a nasopharyngeal or oropharyngeal swab from each participant. Additional blood draws and questionnaires over an approximately 2-month period could optionally be provided by prospective study participants. Before DNA extraction, prospective study blood samples were shipped either frozen or at room temperature.

This sequence uses TRBV9 and TRBJ1-2, and the D gene may be TRBD1, 6 bases matching. What was sequenced was PBMCs or T cells enriched from blood (not recorded which). This clonotype originated in a man aged 35 to 55 with acute COVID-19. The DNA sequence reads TGTGCCAGCAGCGTAGGACGGGACACCTCCTATGGCTACACCTTC. It specifies CASSVGRDTSYGYTF.